This T cell receptor beta chain was profiled in a study of OX40 agonist ivuxolimab in advanced cancers. Clones were read by immunoSEQ multiplex PCR, and TCRdb kept only the in-frame ones, dropping some. The table shows approximately 35,000 clones, with under 80% occurring only once. With 1 base removed from V and 2 bases from J, the gap between germline ends came to 14 bases. The CDR3 loop spans 16 amino acids. Germline CDR1 SEHNR, CDR2 FQNEAQ (reference sequence). The origin of this receptor is an adult with an advanced solid tumor such as melanoma, head and neck, liver or kidney cancer. The material sequenced was CD4+ or CD8+ T cells sorted from blood, taken in a trial of the OX40 agonist ivuxolimab. The chain employs TRBV7-9 and TRBJ1-2, with D tentatively TRBD1 (5 bases). The CDR3 sequence: CASSLVSGHGNYGYTF. CDR3 nucleotide sequence: TGTGCCAGCAGCTTAGTCTCAGGGCACGGGAACTATGGCTACACCTTC.